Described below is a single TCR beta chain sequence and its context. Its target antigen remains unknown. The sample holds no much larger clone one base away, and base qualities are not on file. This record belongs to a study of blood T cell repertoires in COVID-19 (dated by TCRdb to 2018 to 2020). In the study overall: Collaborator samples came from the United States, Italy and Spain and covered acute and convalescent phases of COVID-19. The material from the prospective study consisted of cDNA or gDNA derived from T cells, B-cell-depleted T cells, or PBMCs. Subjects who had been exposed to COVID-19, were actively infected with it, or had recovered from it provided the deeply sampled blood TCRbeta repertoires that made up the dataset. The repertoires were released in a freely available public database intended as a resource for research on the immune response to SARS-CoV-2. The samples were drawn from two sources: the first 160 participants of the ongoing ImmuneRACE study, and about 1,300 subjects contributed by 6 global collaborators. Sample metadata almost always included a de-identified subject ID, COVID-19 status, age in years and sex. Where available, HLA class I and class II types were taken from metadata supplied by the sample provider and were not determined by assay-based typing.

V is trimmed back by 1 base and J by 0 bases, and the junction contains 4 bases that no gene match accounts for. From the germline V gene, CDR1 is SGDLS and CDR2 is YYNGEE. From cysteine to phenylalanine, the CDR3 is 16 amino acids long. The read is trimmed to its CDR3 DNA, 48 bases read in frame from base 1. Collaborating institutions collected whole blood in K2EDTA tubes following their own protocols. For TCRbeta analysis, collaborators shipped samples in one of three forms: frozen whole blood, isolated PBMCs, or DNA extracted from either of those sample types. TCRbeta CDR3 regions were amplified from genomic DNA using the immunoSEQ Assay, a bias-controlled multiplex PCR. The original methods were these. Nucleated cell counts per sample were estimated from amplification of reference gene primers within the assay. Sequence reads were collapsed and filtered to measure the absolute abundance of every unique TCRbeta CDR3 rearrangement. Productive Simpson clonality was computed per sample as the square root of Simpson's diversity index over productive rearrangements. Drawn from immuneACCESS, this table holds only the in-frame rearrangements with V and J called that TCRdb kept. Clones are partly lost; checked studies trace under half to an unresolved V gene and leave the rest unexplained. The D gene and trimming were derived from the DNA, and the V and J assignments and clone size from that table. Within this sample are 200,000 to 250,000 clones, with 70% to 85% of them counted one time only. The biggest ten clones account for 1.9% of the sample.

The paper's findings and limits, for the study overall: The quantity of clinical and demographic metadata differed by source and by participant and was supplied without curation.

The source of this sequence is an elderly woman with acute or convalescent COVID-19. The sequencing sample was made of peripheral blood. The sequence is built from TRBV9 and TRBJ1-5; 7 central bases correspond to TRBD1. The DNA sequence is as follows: TGTGCCAGCAGCGTAACAGGGGATAATAGCAATCAGCCCCAGCATTTT. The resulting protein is CASSVTGDNSNQPQHF.